The clone carrying this T cell receptor beta chain turned up a few times. One end of the junction does not line up with germline, which may come from a read error. Thyroid surgery was preceded by no treatment in any patient. The source of the sample is a study of metastatic and nonmetastatic thyroid tumors. The wider study: Repertoire comparisons spanned blood and tumor or nodule tissue from malignant and benign thyroid patients.

The germline V gene has CDR1 MDHEN and CDR2 SYDVKM. This CDR3 is built from 14 residues. TCRdb redid the clone calls on the PCR reads using MiXCR. In the table there are tens of thousands of clones, 20% to 25% of which are singletons. The sequence came from a female donor with papillary thyroid cancer or a benign thyroid nodule (not recorded which). Some clones in this sample may be carry-over from other donors' samples. The sequenced sample consisted of tumor tissue. The chain joins TRBV28 to TRBJ2-5, with TRBD1 matching 8 bases. CDR3 residues: CVSRPGGAVETQYF. CDR3 DNA sequence: TGTGTCAGCAGGCCAGGGGGCGCAGTCGAGACCCAGTACTTC.